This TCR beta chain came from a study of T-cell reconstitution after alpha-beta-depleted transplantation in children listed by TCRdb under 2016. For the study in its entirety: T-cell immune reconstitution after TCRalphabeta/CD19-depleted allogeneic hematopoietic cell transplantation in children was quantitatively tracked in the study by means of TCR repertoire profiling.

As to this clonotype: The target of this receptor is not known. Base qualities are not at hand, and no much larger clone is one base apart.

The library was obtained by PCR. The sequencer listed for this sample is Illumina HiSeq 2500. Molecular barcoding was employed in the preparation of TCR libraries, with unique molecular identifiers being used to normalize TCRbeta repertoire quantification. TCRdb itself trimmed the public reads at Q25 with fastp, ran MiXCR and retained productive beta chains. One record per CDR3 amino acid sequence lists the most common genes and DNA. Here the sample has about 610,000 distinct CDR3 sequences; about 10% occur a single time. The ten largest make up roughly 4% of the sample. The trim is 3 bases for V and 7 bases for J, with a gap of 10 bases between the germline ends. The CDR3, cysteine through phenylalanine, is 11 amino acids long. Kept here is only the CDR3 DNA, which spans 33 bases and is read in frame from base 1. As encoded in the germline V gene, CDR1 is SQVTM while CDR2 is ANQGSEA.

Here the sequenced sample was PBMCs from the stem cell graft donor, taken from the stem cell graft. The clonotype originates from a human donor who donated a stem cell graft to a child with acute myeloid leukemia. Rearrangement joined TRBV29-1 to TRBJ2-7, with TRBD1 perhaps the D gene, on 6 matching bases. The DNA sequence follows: TGCAGCGTTGATGTGGGGGCGGAGCAGTACTTC. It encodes CSVDVGAEQYF.